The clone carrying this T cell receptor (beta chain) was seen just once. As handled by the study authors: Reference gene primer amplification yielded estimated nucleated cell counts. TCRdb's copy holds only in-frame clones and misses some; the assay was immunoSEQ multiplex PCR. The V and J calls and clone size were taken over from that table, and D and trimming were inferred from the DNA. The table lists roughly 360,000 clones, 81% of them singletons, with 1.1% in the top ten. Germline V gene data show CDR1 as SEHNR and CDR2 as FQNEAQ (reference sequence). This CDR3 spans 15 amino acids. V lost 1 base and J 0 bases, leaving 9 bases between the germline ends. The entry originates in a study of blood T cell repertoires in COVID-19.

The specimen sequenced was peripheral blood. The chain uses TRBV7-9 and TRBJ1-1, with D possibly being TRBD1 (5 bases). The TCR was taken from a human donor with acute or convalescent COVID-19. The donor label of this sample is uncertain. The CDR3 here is CASSLDQGMNTEAFF. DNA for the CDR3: TGTGCCAGCAGCTTAGATCAGGGAATGAACACTGAAGCTTTCTTT.